Below, 17 T cell receptor beta chains from the same sample are listed, as sequenced in a study of early T cells in non-severe SARS-CoV-2 infection. TCRdb reprocessed the 5' RACE reads with MiXCR, giving one entry per CDR3 protein. The sample lists some 87,000 distinct CDR3 sequences; 10% to 15% were seen once. The sample comprised whole blood. These TCRs come from an adult who was a healthcare worker with PCR-confirmed SARS-CoV-2 infection or an uninfected control (not recorded which).

The CDR3 region is CASSLDIGGTDYGYTF. The CDR3 bases are TGTGCCAGCAGCCTGGACATTGGGGGTACAGACTATGGCTACACCTTC. The chain carries TRBV6-2 or TRBV6-3 and TRBJ1-2, with TRBD1 as a possible D gene (5 bases). The length of the CDR3 is 16 residues. Germline values: CDR1 MNHEY, CDR2 SVGEGT. The V and J ends lost 6 bases and 3 bases respectively, with 20 bases between them.

This clonotype was counted between two and nine times. This chain joins TRBV20-1 and TRBJ2-1, with a tentative D call TRBD2 (5 bases). Germline CDR1 and CDR2: DFQATT and SNEGSKA (reference sequence). Trimming shortened V by 5 bases and J by 1 base, and 15 bases separated the two germline ends. This CDR3 is built from 15 residues. CDR3 DNA sequence: TGCAGTGCTCTCCCCGGGGAGCGGTCCTACAATGAGCAGTTCTTC. This encodes CSALPGERSYNEQFF.

This clonotype was detected ten times or more. The chain combines TRBV11-2 with TRBJ2-1, with TRBD2 matching 7 bases. The ends lost 2 bases at V and 2 bases at J; junction bases unmatched: 6. This CDR3 spans 16 amino acids. CDR1 SGHAT and CDR2 FQNNGV come from the germline V gene. The CDR3 loop reads CASSLRKRGTYNEQFF. The CDR3 bases are TGTGCCAGCAGCTTACGAAAGCGGGGAACCTACAATGAGCAGTTCTTC.

In its sample, this clonotype was seen many times. The V call is TRBV10-2, the J call TRBJ2-4, with D unresolved. CDR3 length equals 17 residues. Germline V gene sequence: CDR1 WSHSY, CDR2 SAAADI. The V and J ends lost 0 bases and 0 bases respectively, with 12 bases between them. CDR3 region: CASSESTVFLAKNIQYF. DNA of the CDR3: TGCGCCAGCAGTGAGTCAACCGTCTTCTTAGCCAAAAACATTCAGTACTTC.

This clonotype was seen more than once but under ten times. The V and J genes are TRBV28 and TRBJ2-2, with D possibly TRBD1 on 6 matching bases. CDR3 length: 16 residues. Trimming removed 1 base at V and 4 bases at J, with 13 bases between. CDR1 and CDR2 from the germline V gene are MDHEN and SYDVKM. In DNA, the CDR3 is TGTGCCAGCAGTTTATCAGGGGCAGGGAGCACCGGGGAGCTGTTTTTT. It translates to CASSLSGAGSTGELFF.

The V gene is TRBV3-1, the J gene TRBJ2-2; D unresolved. Germline V gene lookup returns CDR1 LGHDT and CDR2 YNNKEL (reference sequence). CDR3 length: 13 residues. The ends were cut back, 0 bases at V and 7 bases at J, with 6 bases in the middle. CDR3 sequence: CASSQDRGGELFF. DNA of the CDR3: TGTGCCAGCAGCCAAGATCGAGGCGGGGAGCTGTTTTTT.

The chain employs TRBV5-1 and TRBJ2-3; TRBD1 aligns across 9 bases. The CDR3 contains 15 residues. With V trimmed by 4 bases and J by 4 bases, 7 bases remained unmatched. Per the germline V gene, CDR1 is SGHRS and CDR2 is YFSETQ. CDR3 DNA sequence: TGCGCCAGCAGCGTGACAGGGGGTAATTCAGATACGCAGTATTTT. Translation: CASSVTGGNSDTQYF.

This chain connects TRBV12-3 or TRBV12-4 to TRBJ1-6; D ambiguous. The V end lost 6 bases, the J end lost 2 bases, and 17 bases lay between the germline ends. The CDR3 loop spans 17 amino acids. The CDR3 region has the DNA TGTGCCAGCAGAAGCGGACCCGGCGGAGCCTATAATTCACCCCTCCACTTT. Protein sequence: CASRSGPGGAYNSPLHF.

The chain combines TRBV5-1 with TRBJ1-1; D not resolved. V lost 2 bases and J lost 5, with 19 bases in between. Looked up from germline, CDR1 is SGHRS and CDR2 is YFSETQ. The CDR3 loop spans 16 amino acids. The CDR3 sequence is CASSLRDASQSTEAFF. The CDR3 DNA sequence: TGCGCCAGCAGCTTAAGAGACGCATCTCAAAGTACTGAAGCTTTCTTT. The variable domain in full, completed from reference TRBV5-1 and TRBJ1-1, reads KAGVTQTPRYLIKTRGQQVTLSCSPISGHRSVSWYQQTPGQGLQFLFEYFSETQRNKGNFPGRFSGRQFSNSRSEMNVSTLELGDSALYLCASSLRDASQSTEAFFGQGTRLTVV.

Ten or more counts support this clonotype. This rearrangement joins TRBV28 to TRBJ1-5, with 9 bases matching TRBD1. Germline V lookup: CDR1 MDHEN, CDR2 SYDVKM. V lost 5 bases to trimming and J lost 6 bases; unmatched junction nucleotides: 2. This CDR3 comprises 13 residues. In nucleotides, the CDR3 is TGTGCCAGCAGTGGGACAGGGACTCAGCCCCAGCATTTT. Translating gives CASSGTGTQPQHF.

This clonotype was counted between two and nine times. CDR3 region: CSVKAPGQVNTGELFF. The CDR3 DNA sequence: TGCAGCGTTAAAGCCCCGGGACAGGTGAACACCGGGGAGCTGTTTTTT. V gene TRBV29-1 combines with J gene TRBJ2-2; 8 nucleotides match TRBD1. Germline values: CDR1 SQVTM, CDR2 ANQGSEA. This CDR3 contains 16 residues. V shed 5 bases and J 1 base; nucleotides not matched to a gene: 9.

In its sample, this clonotype was seen a few times. The chain links TRBV7-6 to TRBJ2-7; no definite D call. V lost 5 bases and J 7 bases, leaving 12 bases between the germline ends. There are 12 residues in the CDR3. Germline V gene sequence: CDR1 SGHVS, CDR2 FNYEAQ. CDR3 coding DNA: TGTGCCAGCAGCATCCCCCTGGGTGAGCAGTACTTC. Protein: CASSIPLGEQYF.

A few counts support this clonotype. V is TRBV18 and J is TRBJ2-5; D is ambiguous. The V gene lost 1 base and the J gene lost 1 base, with 7 bases spanning the gap. The CDR3 contains 14 residues. CDR1 is KGHSH and CDR2 is LQKENI in the germline V gene. CDR3 amino acids: CASSPRASQETQYF. CDR3 bases: TGTGCCAGCTCACCACGCGCCAGCCAAGAGACCCAGTACTTC. Variable domain in full (rest from reference TRBV18 and TRBJ2-5): NAGVMQNPRHLVRRRGQEARLRCSPMKGHSHVYWYRQLPEEGLKFMVYLQKENIIDESGMPKERFSAEFPKEGPSILRIQQVVRGDSAAYFCASSPRASQETQYFGPGTRLLVL.

This clonotype has only a few counts. This sequence joins TRBV29-1 and TRBJ2-6; no definite D call. CDR3 length: 13 amino acids. V was clipped by 5 bases and J by 0 bases, with 5 bases between them. The germline gives CDR1 SQVTM, CDR2 ANQGSEA. The CDR3 here is CSVPDSGANVLTF. In DNA, the CDR3 is TGCAGCGTTCCAGACTCTGGGGCCAACGTCCTGACTTTC.

This clonotype was picked up a small number of times. The CDR3 region has the DNA TGTGCCAGCAGCGGCGGGACAGGGTTTGTGCAGTACTTC. Translating it yields CASSGGTGFVQYF. The chain combines TRBV6-2 or TRBV6-3 with TRBJ2-7; TRBD1 matches 9 bases. Per germline, CDR1 MNHEY and CDR2 SVGEGT. The CDR3 has 13 amino acids. J gave up 9 bases and V 6 bases, and 9 bases lay outside the gene matches.

This sequence joins TRBV15 and TRBJ1-1; no reliable D call. This CDR3 region has 13 residues. Per the germline V gene, CDR1 is LNHNV and CDR2 is YYDKDF (reference sequence). Trimming shortened V by 2 bases and J by 1 base, and 5 bases separated the two germline ends. CDR3 coding DNA: TGTGCCACCAGCAGATCGGCGAACACTGAAGCTTTCTTT. Amino acids: CATSRSANTEAFF.

In the case of this clonotype: A junction end diverges from the germline sequence, so it may reflect a read error. The genes are TRBV13 and TRBJ2-3; unclear D gene. Per the germline V gene, CDR1 is PRHDT and CDR2 is FYEKMQ (reference sequence). The CDR3 is 12 amino acids. CDR3 bases: TGTGCCAACAGCTCGGGCCCAGATACGCAGTATTTT. Translation gives CANSSGPDTQYF.